The 22 T cell receptor beta chains in this list originate from one sample, sequenced in a study of T cells in Graves' hyperthyroidism and ophthalmopathy. Authors of the study amplified TCR beta CDR3 regions from RNA transcripts. First-round RT-PCR with HTBI primers amplified the TCR CDR3 region. TCRdb used MiXCR to reprocess the multiplex PCR reads, holding one entry per CDR3 protein. In the table there are nearly 250,000 distinct CDR3 sequences, around 15% of which are singletons. The specimen was blood. Receptors were obtained from a woman aged 18-35 years with Graves' ophthalmopathy.

This clonotype was seen repeatedly, ten times or more. The chain uses TRBV7-9 and TRBJ2-3; 10 bases agree with TRBD2. The trim removed 5 bases at V and 4 bases at J, leaving 18 bases unmatched. CDR1 and CDR2 (germline): SEHNR, FQNEAQ (reference sequence). This CDR3 spans 19 amino acids. The CDR3 here is CASSPPSGLAPTPPDTQYF. As DNA, the CDR3 is TGTGCCAGCAGCCCACCATCGGGACTAGCGCCTACACCACCAGATACGCAGTATTTT. Full variable domain (outside the CDR3, taken from reference TRBV7-9 and TRBJ2-3): DTGVSQNPRHKITKRGQNVTFRCDPISEHNRLYWYRQTLGQGPEFLTYFQNEAQLEKSRLLSDRFSAERPKGSFSTLEIQRTEQGDSAMYLCASSPPSGLAPTPPDTQYFGPGTRLTVL.

V usage is TRBV20-1 and J usage is TRBJ2-3; D might be TRBD2 (6 bases). With 4 bases removed from V and 0 bases from J, the gap between germline ends came to 14 bases. In germline, CDR1 is DFQATT, CDR2 SNEGSKA (reference sequence). CDR3 length: 15 amino acids. The CDR3 bases are TGCAGTGCTACTAACCCCGGGACTAGCACAGATACGCAGTATTTT. Its protein product is CSATNPGTSTDTQYF.

This clonotype was seen ten or more times. V gene TRBV12-3 or TRBV12-4 combines with J gene TRBJ2-7; the match to TRBD1 covers 8 bases. V trimming: 6 bases; J trimming: 4 bases; junction bases outside the gene matches: 5. CDR3 length equals 13 residues. The CDR3 coding sequence is TGTGCCAGCAGGGCGGGACAGGCATACGAGCAGTACTTC. This gives the protein CASRAGQAYEQYF.

This clonotype was found many times. V and J are TRBV6-4 and TRBJ2-3; unclear D gene. The germline V and J ends were trimmed by 4 bases and 3 bases, with 17 bases remaining between them. CDR1 and CDR2 (germline): MRHNA, SNTAGT. The CDR3 length is 16 residues. Here the CDR3 reads CASSAVGGPWTDTQYF. The CDR3 DNA is TGTGCCAGCAGTGCGGTTGGCGGCCCCTGGACAGATACGCAGTATTTT.

This clonotype has at least ten counts. This chain uses TRBV20-1 with TRBJ2-4; 9 positions agree with TRBD1. The CDR3 is made up of 15 amino acids. V shed 6 bases and J 2 bases; nucleotides not matched to a gene: 8. Germline CDR1 reads DFQATT; CDR2 reads SNEGSKA (reference sequence). Written as DNA, the CDR3 is TGCAGTGCGTCCGGGACAGGGAACTCCAAAAACATTCAGTACTTC. Translated: CSASGTGNSKNIQYF.

This clonotype was seen at least ten times. The rearrangement uses TRBV20-1 and TRBJ2-1, with D maybe TRBD2 (6 bases). V lost 3 bases and J 0 bases, leaving 6 bases between the germline ends. Germline-derived CDR1 and CDR2 are DFQATT and SNEGSKA (reference sequence). CDR3 length: 13 residues. This CDR3 is CSASGSSYNEQFF. CDR3 sequence (DNA): TGCAGTGCTAGCGGGAGCTCCTACAATGAGCAGTTCTTC.

This clonotype has a count of ten or more. This chain's CDR3 is CASSQGGQAIEQFF. The CDR3 region has the DNA TGTGCCAGCAGCCAAGGGGGACAAGCTATCGAGCAGTTCTTC. The rearrangement uses TRBV3-1 and TRBJ2-1, with D tentatively TRBD1 (6 bases). Trimming stripped 1 base from V and 10 bases from J, with 14 bases between. The CDR3 is 14 amino acids. Germline loops: CDR1 LGHDT, CDR2 YNNKEL (reference sequence).

Many counts were recorded for this clonotype. In DNA form, the CDR3 reads TGCGCCAGCAGCCAAGGGATCAGGGAAGCTTTCTTT. It yields the protein CASSQGIREAFF. The chain uses TRBV4-1 and TRBJ1-1; D gene unclear. In germline, CDR1 is MGHRA, CDR2 YSYEKL. This CDR3 is built from 12 residues. Trimming took off 1 base at V and 8 bases at J, with 8 bases between the two ends.

This clonotype was recorded at least ten times. The chain links TRBV4-1 to TRBJ1-6, with TRBD1 matching 8 bases. V gave up 3 bases and J gave up 10 bases; unmatched junction bases: 5. The CDR3 spans 14 residues. Germline loops: CDR1 MGHRA, CDR2 YSYEKL. The CDR3 is CASSQDREYSPLHF. Here the CDR3 DNA reads TGCGCCAGCAGCCAGGACAGGGAGTACTCACCCCTCCACTTT.

This clonotype was recorded at least ten times. The genes are TRBV6-5 and TRBJ2-3; a weak D match, TRBD1 (6 bases). The CDR3 totals 15 residues. Germline CDR1 is MNHEY and CDR2 is SVGAGI. Trimming took off 0 bases at V and 4 bases at J, with 11 bases between the two ends. CDR3 protein: CASSYSPTGSDTQYF. DNA for the CDR3: TGTGCCAGCAGTTACTCGCCCACAGGGTCAGATACGCAGTATTTT.

This clonotype was detected ten times or more. The chain combines TRBV5-4 with TRBJ2-3; D unclear. Germline V gene lookup returns CDR1 SGHNT and CDR2 YYREEE (reference sequence). CDR3 length: 14 amino acids. V dropped 0 bases and J dropped 6 bases, with 11 bases sitting between them. The CDR3 reads CASSLGVLLDTQYF. The CDR3 DNA sequence: TGTGCCAGCAGCTTGGGGGTCCTTTTGGATACGCAGTATTTT.

This clonotype was counted many times. The V and J genes are TRBV18 and TRBJ2-1, with D perhaps being TRBD1 or TRBD2 (6 bases each). This CDR3 contains 16 residues. The V and J ends lost 5 bases and 2 bases respectively, with 16 bases between them. Germline CDR1 is KGHSH and CDR2 is LQKENI. The CDR3 bases are TGTGCCAGCTCAGAGAAAGGGGGAGGTGCCTACAATGAGCAGTTCTTC. This translates into CASSEKGGGAYNEQFF.

This clonotype was seen ten or more times. V usage is TRBV5-8 and J usage is TRBJ2-7; unclear D gene. This CDR3 is built from 15 residues. Trimming took 4 bases from V and 3 from J, leaving 17 bases between them. Germline loops: CDR1 SGHTS, CDR2 YDEGEE. The CDR3 region has the DNA TGTGCCAGCAGCCCTGCGAAAGACCGGAGCTACGAGCAGTACTTC. As protein: CASSPAKDRSYEQYF. Full variable domain (rest looked up from reference TRBV5-8 and TRBJ2-7): EAGVTQSPTHLIKTRGQQATLRCSPISGHTSVYWYQQALGLGLQFLLWYDEGEERNRGNFPPRFSGRQFPNYSSELNVNALELEDSALYLCASSPAKDRSYEQYFGPGTRLTVT.

This clonotype has a count of ten or more. This rearrangement joins TRBV19 to TRBJ2-3; TRBD1 might be the D (5 bases). V lost 6 bases, J lost 3 bases, and 10 bases lay in between. The CDR3 runs 13 residues. Looked up from germline, CDR1 is LNHDA and CDR2 is SQIVND (reference sequence). Here the CDR3 DNA reads TGTGCCAGTAGGAATGACAGAACAGATACGCAGTATTTT. Translation: CASRNDRTDTQYF.

Many counts were recorded for this clonotype. The chain combines TRBV3-1 with TRBJ1-1; no clear D. The length of the CDR3 is 19 residues. Germline CDR1 is LGHDT and CDR2 is YNNKEL (reference sequence). V lost 1 base and J lost 2, with 23 bases in between. This CDR3 is CASSQVSLGRIRGNTEAFF. CDR3 DNA: TGTGCCAGCAGCCAAGTTTCTCTTGGTCGAATAAGAGGAAACACTGAAGCTTTCTTT.

This clonotype showed up many times. The chain combines TRBV7-9 with TRBJ1-1; D might be TRBD1 (5 bases). V lost 5 bases, J lost 1 base, and 8 bases lay in between. CDR3 size: 13 residues. CDR1 and CDR2 from the germline V gene are SEHNR and FQNEAQ (reference sequence). Here the CDR3 reads CASSKQANTEAFF. In nucleotides, the CDR3 is TGTGCCAGCAGCAAACAGGCGAACACTGAAGCTTTCTTT.

Worth noting for this clonotype: This may come from a read error, since a much larger clone is one base off. This CDR3 fails to terminate in the conserved phenylalanine or tryptophan, so it likely reflects a read error. This chain connects TRBV3-1 to TRBJ1-1; D call uncertain. Trimming stripped 4 bases from V and 6 bases from J, with 12 bases between. CDR1 is LGHDT, CDR2 YNNKEL, per germline (reference sequence). The CDR3 covers 13 residues. The CDR3 reads CASSPRQDSEAFL. The CDR3, as DNA: TGTGCCAGCAGCCCCCGACAAGACTCTGAAGCTTTCCTT.

In this sample, this clonotype turned up many times. The gene calls are TRBV5-1 and TRBJ1-1; no clear D. Trimming cost V 3 bases and J 2 bases, with 5 bases left between them. Germline V gives CDR1 SGHRS, CDR2 YFSETQ. The CDR3 runs to 12 residues. In DNA form, the CDR3 reads TGCGCCAGCAGCTCTTACAACACTGAAGCTTTCTTT. Its protein is CASSSYNTEAFF.

This clonotype has a count of ten or more. The chain recombines TRBV6-5 with TRBJ2-1; 7 nucleotides align to TRBD2. This CDR3 comprises 15 residues. V lost 2 bases and J lost 2; bases outside the gene matches: 3. Germline lookup yields CDR1 MNHEY and CDR2 SVGAGI. The CDR3 spells CASSYLGRAYNEQFF. In DNA form, the CDR3 reads TGTGCCAGCAGTTACCTGGGGAGGGCCTACAATGAGCAGTTCTTC.

This clonotype was recorded at least ten times. The chain combines TRBV9 with TRBJ2-7; possible D gene TRBD1, 6 bases. V lost 0 bases, J lost 0 bases, and 10 bases lay in between. This CDR3 region has 15 residues. Germline CDR1 is SGDLS and CDR2 is YYNGEE. The CDR3 sequence is CASSVAQGSSYEQYF. The CDR3 DNA reads TGTGCCAGCAGCGTAGCACAGGGAAGCTCCTACGAGCAGTACTTC.

Points on this clonotype: A much larger clone lies one base from this, so it may be a read error. V usage is TRBV6-2 or TRBV6-3 and J usage is TRBJ2-1, with TRBD2 identical over 8 bases. The germline gives CDR1 MNHEY, CDR2 SVGEGT. The length of the CDR3 is 16 residues. V lost 8 bases, J lost 4 bases, and 13 bases stayed unmatched. DNA of the CDR3: TGTGCCAGCGGTGACTCTTCGCGGGGGGATTACAATGAGCAGTTCTTC. Translated: CASGDSSRGDYNEQFF.

There are many counts of this clonotype. The V call is TRBV30, the J call TRBJ2-7, with D hard to call. CDR3 size: 11 residues. Germline loops: CDR1 GTSNPN, CDR2 SVGIG (reference sequence). The V and J ends lost 1 base and 3 bases respectively, with 4 bases between them. The CDR3 reads CAWSDYYEQYF. Here the CDR3 DNA reads TGTGCCTGGAGTGACTACTACGAGCAGTACTTC.